This T cell receptor (beta chain) was documented in a study of identical twins. This clonotype has only a few counts. Antigen specificity is unknown. TCRdb reprocessed the 5' RACE reads via MiXCR and lists one record per CDR3 protein. In the table there are about 1.7 million distinct CDR3 sequences, around 29% of which are singletons. Whole-study findings and limits: A cross-sectional statistical analysis, not follow-up of the same donors, supported the conclusions.

The TCR was taken from a newborn girl in good health. Material: cord blood.

The CDR3: CATSRARTGLETQYF. The CDR3 nucleotides read TGTGCCACCAGCAGAGCTAGGACAGGGCTAGAGACCCAGTACTTC. The gene calls are TRBV15 and TRBJ2-5, with 8 bases that match TRBD1. This CDR3 has 15 amino acids. CDR1 is LNHNV and CDR2 is YYDKDF in the germline V gene (reference sequence). With V trimmed by 1 base and J by 4 bases, 5 bases remained unmatched.